These 14 T cell receptor beta chains came from one sample sequenced in a study of blood T cells in healthy people across ages. Sample-barcoded 5' priming and a J-beta primer mix drove a second PCR of about 6 to 12 cycles. TCRdb itself ran the 5' RACE reads through MiXCR, one entry per CDR3 protein. The sample lists approximately 1.5 million distinct CDR3 sequences; approximately 43% were seen once. What was sequenced was blood. These receptor sequences come from a woman under 30 in good health.

The rearrangement joins TRBV7-2 to TRBJ2-5; no definite D call. The germline V gene encodes CDR1 SGHTA and CDR2 FQGNSA. This CDR3 is 14 amino acids long. V lost 3 bases and J 5 bases, leaving 13 bases between the germline ends. The CDR3, as DNA: TGTGCCAGCAGCTTTCAGGCGTCTGGCGAGACCCAGTACTTC. Translated, it gives CASSFQASGETQYF.

V gene TRBV3-1 combines with J gene TRBJ1-4; no firm D call. The CDR3 totals 13 residues. The V and J ends lost 11 bases and 0 bases respectively, with 10 bases between them. CDR1 and CDR2 from the germline V gene are LGHDT and YNNKEL (reference sequence). The CDR3 nucleotides read TGTGCCTGTAAAGACGCAACTAATGAAAAACTGTTTTTT. Encoded protein: CACKDATNEKLFF.

CDR3 in amino acids: CASKVVAGVYEQYF. CDR3 sequence (DNA): TGCGCCAGCAAGGTAGTAGCGGGAGTTTACGAGCAGTACTTC. The chain employs TRBV5-1 and TRBJ2-7, with 9 bases that match TRBD2. V shed 6 bases and J 4 bases; nucleotides not matched to a gene: 8. The germline V gene has CDR1 SGHRS and CDR2 YFSETQ. The CDR3 covers 14 residues. The whole variable domain, filled in from reference TRBV5-1 and TRBJ2-7, reads KAGVTQTPRYLIKTRGQQVTLSCSPISGHRSVSWYQQTPGQGLQFLFEYFSETQRNKGNFPGRFSGRQFSNSRSEMNVSTLELGDSALYLCASKVVAGVYEQYFGPGTRLTVT.

On this clonotype: Germline and junction disagree at one end, which may indicate a read error. V gene TRBV18 combines with J gene TRBJ2-7; weak D call: TRBD1 (6 bases). Germline values: CDR1 KGHSH, CDR2 LQKENI. This CDR3 comprises 13 residues. The chain's CDR3 is CAGSVQGSYEQYF. As DNA, the CDR3 is TGTGCCGGCTCAGTACAGGGTTCCTACGAGCAGTACTTC.

J is TRBJ2-3 and V is TRBV4-3; 7 bases are a match to TRBD2. The CDR3 runs 19 residues. After removal of 0 bases from V and 0 bases from J, the junction contained 12 bases not matched to a gene. Germline lookup yields CDR1 LGHNA and CDR2 YSLEER. The CDR3 sequence: CASSQDLPSGQTSTDTQYF. CDR3 nucleotides: TGCGCCAGCAGCCAAGATCTTCCTAGCGGCCAGACTAGCACAGATACGCAGTATTTT.

This clonotype was seen a few times. CDR3 loop: CASSFRGFLDYEQYF. The DNA for the CDR3 is TGTGCCAGCAGTTTTAGGGGGTTCCTTGACTACGAGCAGTACTTC. The chain carries TRBV28 and TRBJ2-7; TRBD1 might be the D (6 bases). The CDR3 is made up of 15 amino acids. The germline gives CDR1 MDHEN, CDR2 SYDVKM. Deletions cut 3 bases from V and 3 bases from J, with 15 bases between.

J is TRBJ2-7 and V is TRBV12-3 or TRBV12-4, with D perhaps matching TRBD1 or TRBD2 (5 bases each). V shed 10 bases and J shed 1 base, with 17 bases lying between them. This CDR3 region has 14 residues. The CDR3 region is CANRHGLASYEQYF. The DNA of the CDR3 is TGTGCCAACAGGCACGGACTGGCTTCCTACGAGCAGTACTTC.

This clonotype was detected only once. The rearrangement joins TRBV29-1 to TRBJ2-7, with 7 bases aligning to TRBD2. CDR3 length: 13 amino acids. Germline V gene lookup returns CDR1 SQVTM and CDR2 ANQGSEA. J was trimmed by 2 bases and V by 6 bases; bases with no gene match: 7. The CDR3, as DNA: TGCAGCGTCGATAGAGCGGGGACCTACGAGCAGTACTTC. This sequence encodes CSVDRAGTYEQYF.

The V call is TRBV7-2, the J call TRBJ2-1, with 10 bases aligning to TRBD2. V lost 5 bases, J lost 6 bases, and 4 bases stayed unmatched. CDR3 length equals 14 residues. Germline assignment: CDR1 SGHTA and CDR2 FQGNSA. This chain's CDR3 is CASSPLAGGNEQFF. CDR3 bases: TGTGCCAGCAGCCCCTTAGCGGGAGGCAATGAGCAGTTCTTC.

In this sample, this clonotype turned up a few times. The gene calls are TRBV25-1 and TRBJ2-3; D not resolved. V lost 4 bases and J 4 bases, leaving 9 bases between the germline ends. The CDR3 consists of 13 residues. Germline V gene data show CDR1 as MGHDK and CDR2 as SYGVNS. The CDR3, as DNA: TGTGCCAGCAGTGCGTCGACGCCAGATACGCAGTATTTT. Amino acid sequence: CASSASTPDTQYF.

The chain is built from TRBV2 and TRBJ2-4; no reliable D call. From germline, CDR1 is SNHLY and CDR2 FYNNEI. The CDR3 covers 11 residues. V lost 9 bases and J lost 13, with 16 bases in between. Here the CDR3 DNA reads TGTGCCAGTGCGAAATACGATGAGCAGTACTTC. It specifies CASAKYDEQYF.

This chain links TRBV4-1 with TRBJ1-2, with TRBD1 matching 10 bases. The V gene's germline CDR1 is MGHRA and CDR2 YSYEKL. This CDR3 contains 15 residues. With 4 bases clipped from V and 3 bases from J, the junction kept 5 bases outside the gene matches. The DNA for the CDR3 is TGCGCCAGCAGCCCTTCGGGACAGGGGTACTATGGCTACACCTTC. Protein product: CASSPSGQGYYGYTF.

The chain recombines TRBV4-1 with TRBJ2-7; D is uncertain. Germline lookup yields CDR1 MGHRA and CDR2 YSYEKL. The CDR3 is made up of 14 amino acids. Trimming took off 1 base at V and 3 bases at J, with 10 bases between the two ends. The CDR3 DNA reads TGCGCCAGCAGCCAAGGTTCGACGGGCTACGAGCAGTACTTC. It codes for CASSQGSTGYEQYF.

The genes are TRBV6-5 and TRBJ1-4; D not resolved. V was clipped by 2 bases and J by 0 bases, with 7 bases between them. CDR3 length: 15 residues. Germline V gives CDR1 MNHEY, CDR2 SVGAGI. The CDR3, as DNA: TGTGCCAGCAGTTACAGCTATGCAACTAATGAAAAACTGTTTTTT. Protein product: CASSYSYATNEKLFF.